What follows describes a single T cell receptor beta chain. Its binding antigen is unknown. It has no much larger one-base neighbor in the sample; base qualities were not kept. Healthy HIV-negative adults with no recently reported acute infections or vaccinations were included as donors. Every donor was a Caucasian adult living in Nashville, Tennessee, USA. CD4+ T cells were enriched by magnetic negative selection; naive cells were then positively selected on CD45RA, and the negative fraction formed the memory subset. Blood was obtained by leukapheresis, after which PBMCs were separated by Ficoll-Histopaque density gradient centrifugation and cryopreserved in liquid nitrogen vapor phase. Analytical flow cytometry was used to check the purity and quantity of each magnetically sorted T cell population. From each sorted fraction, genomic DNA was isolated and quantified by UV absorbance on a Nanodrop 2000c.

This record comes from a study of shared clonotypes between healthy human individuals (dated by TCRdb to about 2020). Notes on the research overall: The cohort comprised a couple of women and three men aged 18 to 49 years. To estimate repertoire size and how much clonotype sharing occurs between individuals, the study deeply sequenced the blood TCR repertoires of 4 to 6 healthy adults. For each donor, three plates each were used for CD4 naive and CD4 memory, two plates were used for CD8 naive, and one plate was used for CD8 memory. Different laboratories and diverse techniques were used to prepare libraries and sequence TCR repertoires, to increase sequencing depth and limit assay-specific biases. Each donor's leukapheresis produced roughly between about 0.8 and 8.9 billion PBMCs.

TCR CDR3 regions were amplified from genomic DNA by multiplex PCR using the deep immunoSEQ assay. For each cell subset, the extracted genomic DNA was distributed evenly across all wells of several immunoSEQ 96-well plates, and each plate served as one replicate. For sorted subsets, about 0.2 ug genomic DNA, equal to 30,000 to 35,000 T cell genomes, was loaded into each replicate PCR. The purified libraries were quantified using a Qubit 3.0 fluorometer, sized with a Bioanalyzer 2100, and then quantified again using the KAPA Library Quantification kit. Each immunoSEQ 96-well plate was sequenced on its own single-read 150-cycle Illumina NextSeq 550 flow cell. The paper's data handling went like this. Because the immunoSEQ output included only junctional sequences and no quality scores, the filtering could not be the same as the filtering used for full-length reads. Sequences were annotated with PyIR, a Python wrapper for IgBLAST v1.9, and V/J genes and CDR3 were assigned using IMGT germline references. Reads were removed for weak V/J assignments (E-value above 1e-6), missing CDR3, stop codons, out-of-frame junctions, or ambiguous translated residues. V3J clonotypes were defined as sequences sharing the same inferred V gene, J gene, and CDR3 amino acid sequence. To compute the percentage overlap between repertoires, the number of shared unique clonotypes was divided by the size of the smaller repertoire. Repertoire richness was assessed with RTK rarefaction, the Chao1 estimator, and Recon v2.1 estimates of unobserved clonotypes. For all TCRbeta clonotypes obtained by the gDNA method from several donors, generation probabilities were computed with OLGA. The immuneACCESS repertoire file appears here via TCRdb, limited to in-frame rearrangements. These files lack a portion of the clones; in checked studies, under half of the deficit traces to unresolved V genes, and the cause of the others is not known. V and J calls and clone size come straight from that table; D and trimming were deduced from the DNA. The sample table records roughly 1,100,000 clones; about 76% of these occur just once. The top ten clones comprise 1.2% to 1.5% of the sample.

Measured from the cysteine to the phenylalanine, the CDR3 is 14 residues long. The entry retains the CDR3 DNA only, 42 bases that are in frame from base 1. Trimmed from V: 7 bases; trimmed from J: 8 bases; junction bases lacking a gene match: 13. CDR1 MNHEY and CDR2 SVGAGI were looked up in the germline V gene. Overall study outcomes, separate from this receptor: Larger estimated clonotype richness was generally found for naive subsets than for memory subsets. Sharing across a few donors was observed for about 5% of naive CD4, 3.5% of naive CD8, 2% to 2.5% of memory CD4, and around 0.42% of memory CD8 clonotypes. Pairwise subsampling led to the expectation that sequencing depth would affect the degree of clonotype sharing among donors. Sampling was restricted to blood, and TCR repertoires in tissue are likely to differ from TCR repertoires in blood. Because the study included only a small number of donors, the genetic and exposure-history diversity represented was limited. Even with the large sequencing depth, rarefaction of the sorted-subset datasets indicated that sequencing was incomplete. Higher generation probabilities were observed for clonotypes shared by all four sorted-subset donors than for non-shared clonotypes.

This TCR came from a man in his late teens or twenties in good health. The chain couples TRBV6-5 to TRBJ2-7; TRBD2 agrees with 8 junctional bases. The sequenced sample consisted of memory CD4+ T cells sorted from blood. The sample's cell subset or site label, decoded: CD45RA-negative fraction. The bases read TGTGCCAGCACCCCCGGGGGGGCGGGCGGACAGCAGTACTTC. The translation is CASTPGGAGGQQYF.